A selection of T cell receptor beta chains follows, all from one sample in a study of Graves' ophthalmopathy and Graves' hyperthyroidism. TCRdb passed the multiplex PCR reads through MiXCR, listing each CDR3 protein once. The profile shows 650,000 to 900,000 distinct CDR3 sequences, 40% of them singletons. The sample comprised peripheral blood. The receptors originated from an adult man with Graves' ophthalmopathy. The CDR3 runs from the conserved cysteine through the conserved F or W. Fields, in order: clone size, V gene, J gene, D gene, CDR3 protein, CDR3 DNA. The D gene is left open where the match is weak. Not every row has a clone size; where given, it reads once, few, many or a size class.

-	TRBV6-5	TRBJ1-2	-	CASRYGPVYGYTF	TGTGCCAGCCGGTACGGGCCCGTCTATGGCTACACCTTC
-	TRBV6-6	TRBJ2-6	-	CASATWGSDSGANVLTF	TGTGCCAGCGCAACGTGGGGGTCGGACTCTGGGGCCAACGTCCTGACTTTC
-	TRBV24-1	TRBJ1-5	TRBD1	CASSFWDRQGQPQHF	TGTGCCAGCAGTTTTTGGGACAGGCAAGGTCAGCCCCAGCATTTT
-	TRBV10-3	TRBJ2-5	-	CASSYSRQVQETQYF	TGTGCCAGCAGTTACTCGAGACAGGTCCAAGAGACCCAGTACTTC
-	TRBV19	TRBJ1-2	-	CASTTRRQIYGYTF	TGTGCCAGTACCACCAGGAGGCAGATCTATGGCTACACCTTC
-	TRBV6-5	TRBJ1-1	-	CASRKRQKLNTEAFF	TGTGCCAGCAGAAAAAGACAGAAATTGAACACTGAAGCTTTCTTT
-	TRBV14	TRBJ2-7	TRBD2	CASSGSSGRASYEQYF	TGTGCCAGCAGTGGATCTAGCGGGAGGGCCTCCTACGAGCAGTACTTC
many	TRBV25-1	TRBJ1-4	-	CASSAPFPTNEKLFF	TGTGCCAGCAGTGCCCCGTTTCCAACTAATGAAAAACTGTTTTTT
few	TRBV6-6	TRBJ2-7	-	CASSYLYRTRLEQYF	TGTGCCAGCAGTTACCTCTATAGGACCCGATTGGAGCAGTACTTC
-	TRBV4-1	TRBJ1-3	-	CASSQDFLFGSGNTIYF	TGCGCCAGCAGCCAAGATTTCCTATTCGGTAGTGGAAACACCATATATTTT
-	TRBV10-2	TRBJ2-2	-	CASIGPPDTGELFF	TGCGCCAGCATCGGTCCTCCTGACACCGGGGAGCTGTTTTTT
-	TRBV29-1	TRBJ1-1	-	CSVSQAGAFF	TGCAGCGTCTCCCAAGCTGGGGCTTTCTTT
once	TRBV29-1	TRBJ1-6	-	CSLEGYNSPLHF	TGCAGCTTGGAGGGGTATAATTCACCCCTCCACTTT
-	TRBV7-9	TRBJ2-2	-	CASRPRRTESTGELFF	TGTGCCAGCAGACCCCGAAGGACAGAGAGCACCGGGGAGCTGTTTTTT
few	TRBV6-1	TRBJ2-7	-	CASSYGAAYEQYF	TGTGCCAGCAGTTACGGGGCAGCCTACGAGCAGTACTTC
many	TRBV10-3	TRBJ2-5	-	CASSAVWGNQETQYF	TGTGCCAGCAGTGCTGTTTGGGGCAACCAAGAGACCCAGTACTTC
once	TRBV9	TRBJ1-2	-	CTSSGFGYSF	TGTACCAGCAGCGGGTTTGGCTACTCCTTC
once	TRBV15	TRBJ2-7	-	CATSREDGPSYEQYF	TGTGCCACCAGCAGAGAGGATGGACCATCCTACGAGCAGTACTTC
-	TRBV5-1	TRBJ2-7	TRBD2	CASSPSGGTYEQHF	TGCGCCAGCAGCCCATCGGGAGGGACCTACGAGCAGCACTTC
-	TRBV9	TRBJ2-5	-	CASKPGLAETQYF	TGTGCCAGCAAGCCGGGACTGGCGGAGACCCAGTACTTC
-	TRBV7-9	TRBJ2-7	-	CASSSRVGEQYF	TGTGCCAGCAGCTCCAGGGTGGGCGAGCAGTACTTC
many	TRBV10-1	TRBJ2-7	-	CASSESVGTYEQYF	TGCGCCAGCAGTGAGTCAGTCGGGACCTACGAGCAGTACTTC
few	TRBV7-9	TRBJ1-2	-	CASSLSVNYGYTF	TGTGCCAGCAGCTTATCGGTAAACTATGGCTACACCTTC
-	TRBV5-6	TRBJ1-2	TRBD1	CASSFTTGTGIDYGYTF	TGTGCCAGCAGCTTCACAACCGGGACAGGGATCGACTATGGCTACACCTTC
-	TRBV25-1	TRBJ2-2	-	CASSLELYAGELFF	TGTGCCAGCAGCTTGGAACTCTACGCCGGGGAGCTGTTTTTT
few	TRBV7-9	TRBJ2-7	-	CASSLAGREGEQYF	TGTGCCAGCAGCTTAGCGGGCAGGGAAGGCGAGCAGTACTTC
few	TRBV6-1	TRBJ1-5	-	CASQAAAANQPQHF	TGTGCCAGCCAGGCGGCAGCGGCCAATCAGCCCCAGCATTTT
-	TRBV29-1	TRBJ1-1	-	CSLGWPTEAFF	TGCAGCTTAGGGTGGCCAACTGAAGCTTTCTTT
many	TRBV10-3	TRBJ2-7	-	CAISGSRIEQYF	TGTGCCATCAGTGGTTCCCGGATTGAGCAGTACTTC
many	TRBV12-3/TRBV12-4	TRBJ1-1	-	CASSLPSDLNTEAFF	TGTGCCAGCAGTCTGCCGTCGGACTTAAACACTGAAGCTTTCTTT
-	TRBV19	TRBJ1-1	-	CASSTRRSSTMNTEAFF	TGTGCCAGTAGTACCAGACGGTCTAGTACGATGAACACTGAAGCTTTCTTT
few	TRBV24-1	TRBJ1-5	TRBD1	CASSTWTGLFQPQHF	TGTGCCAGCAGTACATGGACAGGGTTGTTTCAGCCCCAGCATTTT
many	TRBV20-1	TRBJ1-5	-	CSALRTDNQPQHF	TGCAGTGCTCTCCGGACCGACAATCAGCCCCAGCATTTT
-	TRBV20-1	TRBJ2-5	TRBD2	CSASGVSGGYQETQYF	TGCAGTGCTAGTGGGGTTAGCGGGGGGTACCAAGAGACCCAGTACTTC
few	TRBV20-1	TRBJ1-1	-	CSARVTGMNTEAFF	TGCAGTGCTAGGGTCACAGGTATGAACACTGAAGCTTTCTTT
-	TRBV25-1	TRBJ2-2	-	CASSGDTAGELFF	TGTGCCAGCAGTGGCGACACCGCCGGGGAGCTGTTTTTT
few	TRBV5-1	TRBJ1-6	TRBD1	CASSSRTGGSGSPLHF	TGCGCCAGCAGCTCCCGGACAGGGGGCTCTGGTTCACCCCTCCACTTT
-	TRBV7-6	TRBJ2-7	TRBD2	CASSLDTSGMHEQYF	TGTGCCAGCAGCTTAGATACTAGCGGGATGCACGAGCAGTACTTC
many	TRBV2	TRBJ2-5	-	CASSVRAGHETQYF	TGTGCCAGCAGTGTTCGGGCGGGACACGAGACCCAGTACTTC
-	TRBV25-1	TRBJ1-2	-	CASSWENRNYGYTF	TGTGCCAGCAGTTGGGAGAATCGTAACTATGGCTACACCTTC
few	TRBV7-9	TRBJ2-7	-	CASSLVLALSYEQYF	TGTGCCAGCAGCTTAGTACTAGCCCTCTCCTACGAGCAGTACTTC
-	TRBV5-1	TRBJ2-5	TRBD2	CASAGTQETQYF	TGCGCCTCAGCGGGGACCCAAGAGACCCAGTACTTC
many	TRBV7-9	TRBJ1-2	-	CASSPGGRGSYGYTF	TGTGCCAGCAGCCCAGGTGGCAGGGGATCTTATGGCTACACCTTC
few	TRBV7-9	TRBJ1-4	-	CASSFGGTNEKLFF	TGTGCCAGCAGCTTCGGGGGTACTAATGAAAAACTGTTTTTT
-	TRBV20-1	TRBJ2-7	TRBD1	CSARNRDRGTYEQYF	TGCAGTGCTAGAAACCGGGACAGGGGGACCTACGAGCAGTACTTC
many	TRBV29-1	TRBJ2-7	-	CSVVGAGEQYF	TGCAGCGTCGTAGGGGCAGGAGAGCAGTACTTC
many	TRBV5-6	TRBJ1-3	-	CASSADRNTIYF	TGTGCCAGCAGCGCGGACCGAAACACCATATATTTT
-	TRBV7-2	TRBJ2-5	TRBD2	CASSFGTSSRSPWETQYF	TGTGCCAGCAGCTTCGGGACTAGCTCGAGGAGTCCGTGGGAGACCCAGTACTTC
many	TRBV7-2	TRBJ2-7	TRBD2	CASSVEGTSGSYEQYF	TGTGCCAGCAGCGTCGAGGGGACTAGCGGGTCCTACGAGCAGTACTTC
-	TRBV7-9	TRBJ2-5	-	CASSQRSRQLVETQYF	TGTGCCAGCAGCCAAAGGTCAAGGCAGTTGGTGGAGACCCAGTACTTC
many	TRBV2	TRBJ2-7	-	CASSEADYPSYEQYF	TGTGCCAGCAGTGAAGCGGACTATCCCTCCTACGAGCAGTACTTC